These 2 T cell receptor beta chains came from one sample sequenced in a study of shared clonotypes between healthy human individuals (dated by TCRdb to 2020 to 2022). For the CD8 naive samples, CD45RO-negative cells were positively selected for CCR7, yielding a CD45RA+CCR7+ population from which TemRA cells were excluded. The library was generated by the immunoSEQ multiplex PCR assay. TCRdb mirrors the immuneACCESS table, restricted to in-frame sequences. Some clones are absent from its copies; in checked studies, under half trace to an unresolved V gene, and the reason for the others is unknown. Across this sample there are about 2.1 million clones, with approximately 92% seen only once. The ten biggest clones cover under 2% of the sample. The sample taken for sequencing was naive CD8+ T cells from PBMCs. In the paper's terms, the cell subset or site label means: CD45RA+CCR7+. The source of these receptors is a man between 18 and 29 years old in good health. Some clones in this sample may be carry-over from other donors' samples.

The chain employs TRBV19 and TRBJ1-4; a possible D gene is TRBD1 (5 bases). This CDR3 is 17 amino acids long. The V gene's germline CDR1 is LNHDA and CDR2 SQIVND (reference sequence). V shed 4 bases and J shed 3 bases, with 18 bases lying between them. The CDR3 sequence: CASSSGTGPASNEKLFF. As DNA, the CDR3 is TGTGCCAGTAGTAGTGGGACGGGCCCGGCGTCTAATGAAAAACTGTTTTTT.

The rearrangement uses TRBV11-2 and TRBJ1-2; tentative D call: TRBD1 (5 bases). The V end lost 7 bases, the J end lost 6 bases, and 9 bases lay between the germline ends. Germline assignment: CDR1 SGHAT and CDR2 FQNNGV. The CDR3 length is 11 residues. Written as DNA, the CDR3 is TGTGCCAGCACGGTGGGGGATGGCTACACCTTC. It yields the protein CASTVGDGYTF.